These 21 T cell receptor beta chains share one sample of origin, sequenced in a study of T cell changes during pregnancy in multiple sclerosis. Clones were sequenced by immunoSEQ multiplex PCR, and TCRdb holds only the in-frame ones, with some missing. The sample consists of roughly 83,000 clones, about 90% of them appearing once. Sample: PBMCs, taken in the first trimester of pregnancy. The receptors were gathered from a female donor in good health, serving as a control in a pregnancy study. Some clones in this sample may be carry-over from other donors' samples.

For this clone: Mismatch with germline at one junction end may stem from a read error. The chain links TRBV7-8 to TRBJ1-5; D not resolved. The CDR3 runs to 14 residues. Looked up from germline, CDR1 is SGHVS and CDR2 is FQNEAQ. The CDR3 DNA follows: TGTGCCAGCAGGTTAGGCGCGGCCAATCAGCCCCAGCATTTT. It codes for CASRLGAANQPQHF.

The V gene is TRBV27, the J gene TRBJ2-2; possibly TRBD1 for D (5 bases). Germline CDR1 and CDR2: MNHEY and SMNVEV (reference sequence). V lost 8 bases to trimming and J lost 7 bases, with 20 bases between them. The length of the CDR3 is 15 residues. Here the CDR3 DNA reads TGTGCCAGCGGATTTAGGGGTTTAGGCATCGGGGAGCTGTTTTTT. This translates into CASGFRGLGIGELFF.

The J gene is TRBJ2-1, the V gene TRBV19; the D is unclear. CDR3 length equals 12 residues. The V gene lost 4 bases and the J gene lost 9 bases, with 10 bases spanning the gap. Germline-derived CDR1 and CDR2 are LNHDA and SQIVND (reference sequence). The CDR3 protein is CASSTSLGEQFF. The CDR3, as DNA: TGTGCCAGTAGTACGTCCCTAGGTGAGCAGTTCTTC.

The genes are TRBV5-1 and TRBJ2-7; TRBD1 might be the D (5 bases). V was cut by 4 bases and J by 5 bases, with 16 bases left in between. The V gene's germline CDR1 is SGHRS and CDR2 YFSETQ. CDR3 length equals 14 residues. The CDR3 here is CASSQGAGTNEQYF. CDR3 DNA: TGCGCCAGCAGCCAAGGGGCTGGTACCAACGAGCAGTACTTC.

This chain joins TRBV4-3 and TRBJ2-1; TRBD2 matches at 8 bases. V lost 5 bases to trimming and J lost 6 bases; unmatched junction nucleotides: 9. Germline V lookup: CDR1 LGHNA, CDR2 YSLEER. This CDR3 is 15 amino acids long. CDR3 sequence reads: CASSESGRPFNEQFF. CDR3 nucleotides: TGCGCCAGCAGCGAAAGCGGGAGACCTTTCAATGAGCAGTTCTTC.

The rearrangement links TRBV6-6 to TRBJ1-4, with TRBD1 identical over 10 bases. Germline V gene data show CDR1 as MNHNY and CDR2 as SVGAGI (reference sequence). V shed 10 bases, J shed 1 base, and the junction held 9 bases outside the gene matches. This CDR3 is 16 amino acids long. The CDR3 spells CATRDRGGKTNEKLFF. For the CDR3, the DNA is TGTGCCACCAGGGACAGGGGAGGAAAAACTAATGAAAAACTGTTTTTT.

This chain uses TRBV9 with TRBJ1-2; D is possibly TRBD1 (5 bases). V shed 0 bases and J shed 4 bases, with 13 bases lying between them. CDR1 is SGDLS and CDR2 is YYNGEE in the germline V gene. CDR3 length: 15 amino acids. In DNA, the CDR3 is TGTGCCAGCAGCGTAGGGACGGACAACCTCTATGGCTACACCTTC. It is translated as CASSVGTDNLYGYTF.

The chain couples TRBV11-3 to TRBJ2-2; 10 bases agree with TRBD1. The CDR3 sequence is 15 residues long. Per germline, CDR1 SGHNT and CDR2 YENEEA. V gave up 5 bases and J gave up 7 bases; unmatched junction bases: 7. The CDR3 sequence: CASSPSGTGDGELFF. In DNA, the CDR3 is TGTGCCAGCAGCCCATCCGGGACAGGGGACGGGGAGCTGTTTTTT.

The CDR3 spells CASSSGLAGNTGELFF. Written as DNA, the CDR3 is TGTGCCAGCAGCTCGGGACTAGCGGGGAACACCGGGGAGCTGTTTTTT. V and J are TRBV7-2 and TRBJ2-2; 12 bases fit TRBD2. Germline V CDR1 and CDR2: SGHTA, FQGNSA. This CDR3 is built from 16 residues. Trimming removed 4 bases from V and 1 base from J; junction bases left unmatched: 1. The whole variable domain, filled in from reference TRBV7-2 and TRBJ2-2, reads GAGVSQSPSNKVTEKGKDVELRCDPISGHTALYWYRQSLGQGLEFLIYFQGNSAPDKSGLPSDRFSAERTGGSVSTLTIQRTQQEDSAVYLCASSSGLAGNTGELFFGEGSRLTVL.

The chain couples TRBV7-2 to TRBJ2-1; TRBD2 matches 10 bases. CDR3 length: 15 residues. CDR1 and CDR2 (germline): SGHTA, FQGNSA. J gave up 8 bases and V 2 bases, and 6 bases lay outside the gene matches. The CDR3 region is CASSLSPSGRDEQFF. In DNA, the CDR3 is TGTGCCAGCAGCTTAAGTCCTAGCGGGAGAGATGAGCAGTTCTTC.

The DNA for the CDR3 is TGTGCCAGCAGCCAAGATCCCCCGGGGTTCGGCGCGGACACTGAAGCTTTCTTT. This codes for CASSQDPPGFGADTEAFF. The J gene is TRBJ1-1, the V gene TRBV4-2; D is unclear. Germline V gene sequence: CDR1 LGHNA, CDR2 YNFKEQ. With 0 bases removed from V and 3 bases from J, the gap between germline ends came to 20 bases. This CDR3 spans 18 amino acids.

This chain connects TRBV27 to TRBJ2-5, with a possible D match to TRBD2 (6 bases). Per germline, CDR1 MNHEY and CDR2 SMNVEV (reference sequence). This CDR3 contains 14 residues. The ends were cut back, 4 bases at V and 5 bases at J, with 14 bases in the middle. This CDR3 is CASSSDSRGETQYF. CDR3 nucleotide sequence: TGTGCCAGCAGTTCCGACAGCCGGGGGGAGACCCAGTACTTC.

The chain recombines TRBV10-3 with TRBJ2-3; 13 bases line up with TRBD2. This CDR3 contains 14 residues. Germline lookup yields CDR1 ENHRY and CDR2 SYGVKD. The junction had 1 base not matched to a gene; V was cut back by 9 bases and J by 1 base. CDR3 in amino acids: CAITSGGGTDTQYF. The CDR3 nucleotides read TGTGCCATTACTAGCGGGGGGGGCACAGATACGCAGTATTTT.

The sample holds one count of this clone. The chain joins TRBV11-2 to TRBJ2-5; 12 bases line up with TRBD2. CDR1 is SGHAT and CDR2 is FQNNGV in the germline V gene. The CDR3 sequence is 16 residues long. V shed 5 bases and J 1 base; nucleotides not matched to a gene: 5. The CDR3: CASSPGLAGIQETQYF. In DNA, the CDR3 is TGTGCCAGCAGCCCGGGACTAGCGGGTATCCAAGAGACCCAGTACTTC.

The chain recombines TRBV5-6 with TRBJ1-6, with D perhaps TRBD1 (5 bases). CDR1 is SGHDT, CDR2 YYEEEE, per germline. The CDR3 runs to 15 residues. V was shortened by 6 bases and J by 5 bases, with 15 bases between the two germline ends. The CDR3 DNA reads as TGTGCCAGCACCCTCTGGGGGGGTAATAATTCACCCCTCCACTTT. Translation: CASTLWGGNNSPLHF.

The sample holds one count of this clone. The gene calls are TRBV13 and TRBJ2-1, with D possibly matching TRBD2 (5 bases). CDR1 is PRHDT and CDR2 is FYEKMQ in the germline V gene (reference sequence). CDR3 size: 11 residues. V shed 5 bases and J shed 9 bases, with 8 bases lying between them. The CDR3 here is CASSTLGEQFF. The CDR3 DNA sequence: TGTGCCAGCAGCACACTAGGTGAGCAGTTCTTC.

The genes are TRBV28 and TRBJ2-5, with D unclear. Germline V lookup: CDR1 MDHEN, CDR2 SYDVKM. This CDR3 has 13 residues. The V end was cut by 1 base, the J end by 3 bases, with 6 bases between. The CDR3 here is CASSLYREETQYF. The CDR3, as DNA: TGTGCCAGCAGTTTATACAGAGAAGAGACCCAGTACTTC.

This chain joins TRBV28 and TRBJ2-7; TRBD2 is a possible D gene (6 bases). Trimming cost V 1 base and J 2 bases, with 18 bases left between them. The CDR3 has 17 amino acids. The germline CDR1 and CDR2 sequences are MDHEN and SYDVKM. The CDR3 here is CASSLSPLRELPYEQYF. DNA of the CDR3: TGTGCCAGCAGTTTATCACCTTTACGGGAGCTACCCTACGAGCAGTACTTC.

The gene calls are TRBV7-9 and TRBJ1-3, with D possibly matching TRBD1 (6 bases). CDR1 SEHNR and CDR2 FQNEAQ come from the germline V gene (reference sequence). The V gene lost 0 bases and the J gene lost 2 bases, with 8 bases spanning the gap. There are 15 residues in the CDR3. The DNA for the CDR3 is TGTGCCAGCAGCTTAGCGGGGGCAGCTGGAAACACCATATATTTT. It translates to CASSLAGAAGNTIYF.

The CDR3 sequence: CAISETGLAGEQYF. CDR3 DNA: TGTGCCATCAGTGAGACCGGACTAGCGGGGGAGCAGTACTTC. The chain is built from TRBV10-3 and TRBJ2-7, with TRBD2 matching 12 bases. J lost 7 bases, V lost 2 bases, and 3 bases had no gene match. CDR1 ENHRY and CDR2 SYGVKD come from the germline V gene. The CDR3 sequence is 14 residues long.

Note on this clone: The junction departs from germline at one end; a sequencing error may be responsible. For the CDR3, the DNA is TGTGCTAGCAGCATTAGCGGGAACGTCAATGAGCAGTTCTTC. Translation: CASSISGNVNEQFF. The chain uses TRBV7-7 and TRBJ2-1; 8 bases are a match to TRBD2. The CDR3 sequence is 14 residues long. In germline, CDR1 is SSHAT, CDR2 FNYEAQ (reference sequence).